This entry concerns a single TCR beta chain. This sample was included in a study of control samples from healthy donors and cancer patients. The V end was cut by 8 bases, the J end by 0 bases, with 13 bases between. CDR1 LNHDA and CDR2 SQIVND come from the germline V gene (reference sequence). CDR3 length: 14 residues. Method: immunoSEQ multiplex PCR; TCRdb's copy keeps in-frame clones and lacks some. The sample gives about 130,000 clones, more than 80% of which show up once; 2.5% is in the top ten. The J gene is TRBJ1-2, the V gene TRBV19; no clear D gene. This receptor was identified in a man between 18 and 35 years old in good health. Sequencing was performed on blood. Written as DNA, the CDR3 is TGTGCCAGTCGAGAGGCGGCAGCTAACTATGGCTACACCTTC. Encoded protein: CASREAAANYGYTF.